Here is one TCR beta chain with its context. The antigen is not known. This sample's TCRbeta library carried unique molecular identifier barcodes. MiXCR was run by TCRdb on the PCR reads, yielding one entry per CDR3 protein. The sample consists of 500,000 to 600,000 distinct CDR3 sequences, roughly 30% of them appearing once. The data stem from a study of T-cell reconstitution after alpha-beta-depleted transplantation in children. Study outcomes and limitations: Several hundred expanded graft clones reportedly were the source of alpha-beta T cells about two months after transplant.

Germline values: CDR1 SQVTM, CDR2 ANQGSEA. This CDR3 has 11 amino acids. V lost 6 bases to trimming and J lost 2 bases, with 8 bases between them. The clonotype was recovered from a boy under three years old with Wiskott-Aldrich syndrome, due to receive a stem cell transplant. This specimen was PBMCs, taken before TCRalphabeta/CD19-depleted stem cell transplant. The gene calls are TRBV29-1 and TRBJ2-7; D ambiguous. The CDR3 sequence is CSVASTYEQYF. CDR3 coding DNA: TGCAGCGTGGCTTCAACCTACGAGCAGTACTTC.